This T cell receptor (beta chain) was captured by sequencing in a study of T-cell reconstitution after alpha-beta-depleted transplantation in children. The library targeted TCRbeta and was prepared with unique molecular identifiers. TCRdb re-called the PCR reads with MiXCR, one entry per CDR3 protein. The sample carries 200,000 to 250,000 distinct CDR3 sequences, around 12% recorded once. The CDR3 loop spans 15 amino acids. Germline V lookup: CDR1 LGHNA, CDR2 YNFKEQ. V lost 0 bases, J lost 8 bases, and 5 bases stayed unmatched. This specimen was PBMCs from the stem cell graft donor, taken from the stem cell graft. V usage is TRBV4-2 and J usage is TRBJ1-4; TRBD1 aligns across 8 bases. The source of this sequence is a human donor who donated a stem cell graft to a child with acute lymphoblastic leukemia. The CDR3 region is CASSQDGQGREKLFF. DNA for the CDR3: TGTGCCAGCAGCCAAGATGGACAGGGAAGAGAAAAACTGTTTTTT.